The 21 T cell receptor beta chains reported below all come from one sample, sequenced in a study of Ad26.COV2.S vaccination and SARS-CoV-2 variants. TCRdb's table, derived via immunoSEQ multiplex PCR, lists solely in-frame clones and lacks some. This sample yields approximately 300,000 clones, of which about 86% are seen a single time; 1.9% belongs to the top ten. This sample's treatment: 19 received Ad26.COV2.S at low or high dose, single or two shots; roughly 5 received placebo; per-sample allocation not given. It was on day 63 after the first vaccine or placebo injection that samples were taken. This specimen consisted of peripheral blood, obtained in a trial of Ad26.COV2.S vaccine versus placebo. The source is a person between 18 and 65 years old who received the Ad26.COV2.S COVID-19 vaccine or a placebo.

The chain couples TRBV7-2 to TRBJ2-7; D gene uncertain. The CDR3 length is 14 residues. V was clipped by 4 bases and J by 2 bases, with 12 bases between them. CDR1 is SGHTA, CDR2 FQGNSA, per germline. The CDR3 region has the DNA TGTGCCAGCAGCTCCGGACCGAACACCTACGAGCAGTACTTC. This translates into CASSSGPNTYEQYF.

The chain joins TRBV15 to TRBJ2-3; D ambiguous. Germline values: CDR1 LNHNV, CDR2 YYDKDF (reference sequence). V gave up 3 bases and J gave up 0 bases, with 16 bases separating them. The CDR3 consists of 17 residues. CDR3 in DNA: TGTGCCACCAGCAGCCTCAGTAAGGCCCCTAGCACAGATACGCAGTATTTT. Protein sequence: CATSSLSKAPSTDTQYF.

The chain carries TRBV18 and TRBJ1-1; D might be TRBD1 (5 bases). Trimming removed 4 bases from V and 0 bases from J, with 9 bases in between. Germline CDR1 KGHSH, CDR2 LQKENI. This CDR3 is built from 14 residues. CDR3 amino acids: CASSQGLMNTEAFF. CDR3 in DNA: TGTGCCAGCTCACAGGGACTGATGAACACTGAAGCTTTCTTT.

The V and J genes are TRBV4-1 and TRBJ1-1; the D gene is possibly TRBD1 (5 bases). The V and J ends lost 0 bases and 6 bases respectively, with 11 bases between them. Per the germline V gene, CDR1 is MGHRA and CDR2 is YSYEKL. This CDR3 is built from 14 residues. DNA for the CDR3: TGCGCCAGCAGCCAAGACGGGAGGGGTTCTGAAGCTTTCTTT. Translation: CASSQDGRGSEAFF.

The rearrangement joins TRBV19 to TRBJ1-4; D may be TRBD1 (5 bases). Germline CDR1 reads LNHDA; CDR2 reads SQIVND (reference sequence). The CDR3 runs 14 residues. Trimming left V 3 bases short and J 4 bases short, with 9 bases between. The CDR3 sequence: CASSMKGVNEKLFF. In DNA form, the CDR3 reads TGTGCCAGTAGTATGAAAGGGGTTAATGAAAAACTGTTTTTT.

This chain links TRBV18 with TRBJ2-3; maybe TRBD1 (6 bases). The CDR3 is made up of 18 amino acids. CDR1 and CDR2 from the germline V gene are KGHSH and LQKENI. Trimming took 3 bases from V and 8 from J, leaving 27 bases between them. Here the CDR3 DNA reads TGTGCCAGCTCACCCCTGAGACCCCTCCGGGACACCGGAGGTACGCAGTATTTT. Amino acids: CASSPLRPLRDTGGTQYF.

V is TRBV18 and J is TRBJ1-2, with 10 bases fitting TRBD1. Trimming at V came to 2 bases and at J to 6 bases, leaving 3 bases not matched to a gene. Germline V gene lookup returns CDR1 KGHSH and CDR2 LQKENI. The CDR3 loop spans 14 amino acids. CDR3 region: CASSPGTGENGYTF. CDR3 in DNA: TGTGCCAGCTCACCAGGGACAGGGGAAAATGGCTACACCTTC.

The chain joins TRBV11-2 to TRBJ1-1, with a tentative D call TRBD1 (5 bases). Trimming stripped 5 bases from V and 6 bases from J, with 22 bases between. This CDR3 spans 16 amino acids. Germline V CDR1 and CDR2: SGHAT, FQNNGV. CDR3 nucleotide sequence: TGTGCCAGCAGCGGCAGTGTGGGACGGAGAGGCGCTGAAGCTTTCTTT. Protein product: CASSGSVGRRGAEAFF.

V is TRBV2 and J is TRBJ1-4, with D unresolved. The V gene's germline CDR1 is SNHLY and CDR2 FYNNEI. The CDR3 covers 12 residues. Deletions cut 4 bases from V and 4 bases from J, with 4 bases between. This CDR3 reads CASSGDNEKLFF. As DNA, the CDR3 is TGTGCCAGCAGTGGAGATAATGAAAAACTGTTTTTT.

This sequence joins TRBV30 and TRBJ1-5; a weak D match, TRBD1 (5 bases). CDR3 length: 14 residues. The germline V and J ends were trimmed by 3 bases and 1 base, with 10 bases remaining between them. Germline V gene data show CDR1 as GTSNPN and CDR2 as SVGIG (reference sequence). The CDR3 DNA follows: TGTGCCTGGAGCTTAGACAGCAGCAATCAGCCCCAGCATTTT. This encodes CAWSLDSSNQPQHF.

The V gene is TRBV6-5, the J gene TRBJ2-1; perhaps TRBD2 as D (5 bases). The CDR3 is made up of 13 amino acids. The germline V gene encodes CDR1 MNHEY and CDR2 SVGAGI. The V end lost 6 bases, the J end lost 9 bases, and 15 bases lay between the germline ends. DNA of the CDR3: TGTGCCAGCAGCCGCGGAGGATTAGTTGAGCAGTTCTTC. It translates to CASSRGGLVEQFF.

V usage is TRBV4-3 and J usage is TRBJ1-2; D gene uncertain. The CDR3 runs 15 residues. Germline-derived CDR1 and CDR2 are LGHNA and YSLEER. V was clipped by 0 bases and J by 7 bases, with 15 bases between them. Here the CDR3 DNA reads TGCGCCAGCAGCCAAGATGGTCCTACCGTCGGTGGCTACACCTTC. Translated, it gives CASSQDGPTVGGYTF.

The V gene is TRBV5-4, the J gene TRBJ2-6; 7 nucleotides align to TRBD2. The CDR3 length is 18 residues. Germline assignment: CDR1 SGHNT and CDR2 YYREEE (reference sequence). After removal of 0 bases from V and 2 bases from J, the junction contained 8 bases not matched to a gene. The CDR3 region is CASSLEWGLAAGANVLTF. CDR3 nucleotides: TGTGCCAGCAGCTTGGAATGGGGTCTAGCGGCTGGGGCCAACGTCCTGACTTTC.

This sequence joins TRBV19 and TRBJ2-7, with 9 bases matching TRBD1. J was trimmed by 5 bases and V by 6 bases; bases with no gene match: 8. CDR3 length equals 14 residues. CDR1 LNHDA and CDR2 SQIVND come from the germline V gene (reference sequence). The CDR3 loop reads CASRDRGLFNEQYF. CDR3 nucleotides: TGTGCCAGTAGGGACAGGGGATTATTCAACGAGCAGTACTTC. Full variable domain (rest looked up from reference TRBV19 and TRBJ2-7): DGGITQSPKYLFRKEGQNVTLSCEQNLNHDAMYWYRQDPGQGLRLIYYSQIVNDFQKGDIAEGYSVSREKKESFPLTVTSAQKNPTAFYLCASRDRGLFNEQYFGPGTRLTVT.

CDR3 DNA: TGTGCCAGCAGTGAGGGACAGGGGGTGAACTCCTACAATGAGCAGTTCTTC. This codes for CASSEGQGVNSYNEQFF. This chain uses TRBV2 with TRBJ2-1; 11 bases match TRBD1. The CDR3 consists of 17 residues. The V gene's germline CDR1 is SNHLY and CDR2 FYNNEI. J lost 0 bases, V lost 3 bases, and 4 bases had no gene match. The full variable domain, with the rest looked up from reference TRBV2 and TRBJ2-1, is EPEVTQTPSHQVTQMGQEVILRCVPISNHLYFYWYRQILGQKVEFLVSFYNNEISEKSEIFDDQFSVERPDGSNFTLKIRSTKLEDSAMYFCASSEGQGVNSYNEQFFGPGTRLTVL.

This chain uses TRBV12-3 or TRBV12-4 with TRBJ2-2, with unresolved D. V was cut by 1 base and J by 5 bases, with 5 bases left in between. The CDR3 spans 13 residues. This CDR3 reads CASSLESTGELFF. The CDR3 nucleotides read TGTGCCAGCAGTTTAGAATCTACCGGGGAGCTGTTTTTT.

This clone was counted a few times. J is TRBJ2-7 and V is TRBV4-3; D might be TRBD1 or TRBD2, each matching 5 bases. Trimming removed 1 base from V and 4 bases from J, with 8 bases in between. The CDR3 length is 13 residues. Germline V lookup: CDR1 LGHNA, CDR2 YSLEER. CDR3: CASSQGGGYEQYF. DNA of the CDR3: TGCGCCAGCAGCCAAGGGGGCGGGTACGAGCAGTACTTC.

CDR3 sequence: CAISEGSYQETQYF. The DNA of the CDR3 is TGTGCCATCAGTGAAGGGTCGTACCAAGAGACCCAGTACTTC. V and J are TRBV10-3 and TRBJ2-5, with unresolved D. V was pared by 3 bases and J by 0 bases, with 8 bases between. Looked up from germline, CDR1 is ENHRY and CDR2 is SYGVKD. CDR3 size: 14 residues.

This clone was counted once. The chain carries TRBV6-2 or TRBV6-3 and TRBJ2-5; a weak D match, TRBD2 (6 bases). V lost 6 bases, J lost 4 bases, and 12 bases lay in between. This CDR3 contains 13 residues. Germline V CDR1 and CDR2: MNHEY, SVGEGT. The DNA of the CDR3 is TGTGCCAGCAGCTCGACTAGACGAGAGACCCAGTACTTC. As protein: CASSSTRRETQYF.

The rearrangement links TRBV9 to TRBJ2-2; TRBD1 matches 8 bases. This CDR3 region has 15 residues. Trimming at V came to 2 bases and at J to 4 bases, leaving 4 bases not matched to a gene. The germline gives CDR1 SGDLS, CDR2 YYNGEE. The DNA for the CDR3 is TGTGCCAGCAGCGTCGGGACAGGTAGCACCGGGGAGCTGTTTTTT. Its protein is CASSVGTGSTGELFF.

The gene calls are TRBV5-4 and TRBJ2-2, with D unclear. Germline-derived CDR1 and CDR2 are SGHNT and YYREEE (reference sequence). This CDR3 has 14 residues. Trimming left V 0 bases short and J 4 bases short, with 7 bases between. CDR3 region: CASSLGGFTGELFF. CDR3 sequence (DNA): TGTGCCAGCAGCTTGGGAGGCTTCACCGGGGAGCTGTTTTTT.